Following are 5 T cell receptor beta chains from one sample sequenced in a study of response to subunit inactivated influenza vaccine. TCRdb used MiXCR to reprocess the RT-PCR reads, holding one entry per CDR3 protein. The sample comprises about 500,000 distinct CDR3 sequences, 15% to 20% of which are singletons, and roughly 3% rests with the top ten. The source was CD4+ T cells sorted from PBMCs, collected less than 30 months after vaccination. These receptors originate from a man between 45 and 75 years old who received an inactivated influenza vaccine.

This clonotype was counted a few times. V is TRBV21-1 and J is TRBJ2-4. TRBV21-1 is noted as a pseudogene. There are 17 residues in the CDR3. For the CDR3, the DNA is TGTGCCAACCTCATCGACACCTGGGGATGGGCCAAAAACATTCAGTACTTC. Protein product: CANLIDTWGWAKNIQYF.

This clonotype was observed a few times. The rearrangement uses TRBV11-2 and TRBJ1-4, with 8 positions matching TRBD1. After removal of 6 bases from V and 5 bases from J, the junction contained 17 bases not matched to a gene. CDR1 is SGHAT, CDR2 FQNNGV, per germline. The CDR3 has 18 residues. CDR3 residues: CASRRPGTGFLGNEKLFF. CDR3 DNA: TGTGCCAGCAGACGCCCCGGGACAGGATTTCTAGGGAATGAAAAACTGTTTTTT. The full variable domain, in which reference TRBV11-2 and TRBJ1-4 provide the parts outside the CDR3, is EAGVAQSPRYKIIEKRQSVAFWCNPISGHATLYWYQQILGQGPKLLIQFQNNGVVDDSQLPKDRFSAERLKGVDSTLKIQPAKLEDSAVYLCASRRPGTGFLGNEKLFFGSGTQLSVL.

This clonotype was seen repeatedly, ten times or more. The CDR3: CSAREGTSGRNEQFF. For the CDR3, the DNA is TGCAGTGCTAGAGAAGGGACTAGCGGGAGGAATGAGCAGTTCTTC. The chain joins TRBV20-1 to TRBJ2-1, with TRBD2 matching 15 bases. The CDR3 is made up of 15 amino acids. With 0 bases clipped from V and 7 bases from J, the junction kept 1 base outside the gene matches. The germline V gene encodes CDR1 DFQATT and CDR2 SNEGSKA (reference sequence).

This clonotype was counted a few times. CDR3 nucleotide sequence: TGCAGTGCTAGATTGGGGGGCTTGGGCAATCAGCCCCAGCATTTT. It is translated as CSARLGGLGNQPQHF. The chain employs TRBV20-1 and TRBJ1-5; D is possibly TRBD1 (6 bases). The CDR3 is 15 amino acids. The V gene's germline CDR1 is DFQATT and CDR2 SNEGSKA (reference sequence). Trimming took off 2 bases at V and 2 bases at J, with 13 bases between the two ends.

The gene calls are TRBV20-1 and TRBJ2-7, with 8 nucleotides matching TRBD1. Germline-derived CDR1 and CDR2 are DFQATT and SNEGSKA (reference sequence). V dropped 5 bases and J dropped 5; count of bases not matched to a gene: 5. The CDR3 runs to 12 residues. The CDR3 DNA sequence: TGCAGTGCTCAACGACAGGGGCACGAGCAGTACTTC. Translated: CSAQRQGHEQYF.